Given below is one T cell receptor (beta chain) in context. The sample comes from a study of CD8 T cells in ankylosing spondylitis. Molecular-barcoded quantitative 5'-RACE produced these TCR beta libraries. TCRdb redid the calling of the 5' RACE reads with MiXCR, one entry per CDR3 protein. The sample yields about 360,000 distinct CDR3 sequences, roughly 14% seen once. This CDR3 region has 12 residues. The germline V and J ends were trimmed by 6 bases and 2 bases, with 10 bases remaining between them. Germline CDR1 and CDR2: DFQATT and SNEGSKA (reference sequence). The source material was blood, either unsorted or a sorted T cell fraction (not recorded which). This chain joins TRBV20-1 and TRBJ2-5; no clear D. This TCR was recovered from a male donor with ankylosing spondylitis or in good health (not recorded which). The CDR3 DNA sequence: TGCAGTGCCCACCCCGGGCAAGAGACCCAGTACTTC. Residues: CSAHPGQETQYF.